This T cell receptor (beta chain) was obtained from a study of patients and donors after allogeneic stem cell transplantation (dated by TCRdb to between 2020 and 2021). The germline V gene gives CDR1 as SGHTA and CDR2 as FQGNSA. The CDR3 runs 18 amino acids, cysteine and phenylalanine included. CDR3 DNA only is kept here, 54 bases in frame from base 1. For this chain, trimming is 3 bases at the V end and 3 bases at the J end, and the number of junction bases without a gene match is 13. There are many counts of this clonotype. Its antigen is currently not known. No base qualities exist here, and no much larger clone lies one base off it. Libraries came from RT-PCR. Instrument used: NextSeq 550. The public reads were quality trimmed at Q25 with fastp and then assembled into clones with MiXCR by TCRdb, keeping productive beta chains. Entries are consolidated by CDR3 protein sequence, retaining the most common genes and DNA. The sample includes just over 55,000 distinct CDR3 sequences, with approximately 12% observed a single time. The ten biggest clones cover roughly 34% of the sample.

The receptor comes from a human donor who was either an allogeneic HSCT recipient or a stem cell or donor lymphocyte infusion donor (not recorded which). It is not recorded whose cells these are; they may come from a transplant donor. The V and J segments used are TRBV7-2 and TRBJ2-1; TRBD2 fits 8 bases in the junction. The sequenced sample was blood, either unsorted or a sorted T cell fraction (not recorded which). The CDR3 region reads CASSFLPGTSGVYNEQFF. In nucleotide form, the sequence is TGTGCCAGCAGCTTTCTCCCCGGTACTAGCGGAGTCTACAATGAGCAGTTCTTC.